This record covers a single TCR beta chain. Antigen: not known. cDNA synthesis used the whole RNA isolate, giving expressed TCRB sequences. Naive, central memory and regulatory T cell samples produced a mean of around 4 million reads. Only in-frame clones appear in the TCRdb table, and some are missing; sequencing was by immunoSEQ multiplex PCR. The sample carries roughly 730,000 clones, roughly 13% recorded once. Germline lookup yields CDR1 MNHEY and CDR2 SMNVEV (reference sequence). The V segment lost 6 bases and the J segment 5 bases; nucleotides outside the gene matches: 7. This CDR3 spans 15 amino acids. This specimen belongs to a study of beta chain features in type 1 diabetes. The study, taken as a whole, reports: Moderate but significant shortening of TCRB CDR3s was recorded in all four CD4+ subsets from Type 1 diabetes patients.

The origin of this receptor is a man between 18 and 35 years old with type 1 diabetes. Sequenced sample: naive CD4+ T cells from blood. The chain joins TRBV27 to TRBJ1-4; 9 bases fit TRBD1. The CDR3 is CASRPGGQGNEKLFF. CDR3 DNA: TGTGCCAGCAGGCCAGGGGGACAGGGCAATGAAAAACTGTTTTTT.